This TCR beta chain originates from a study of blood T cell repertoires in COVID-19. Germline CDR1 is SGDLS and CDR2 is YYNGEE. The CDR3 totals 16 residues. V lost 1 base and J lost 3; bases outside the gene matches: 4. Authors' analysis steps: Reference gene primers were amplified, and this amplification served to estimate nucleated cell counts. Sequencing was performed with immunoSEQ multiplex PCR; in TCRdb, only in-frame clones are kept and a portion is missing. Clone size and the V and J calls come from that table; the DNA yielded D and trimming. The profile shows roughly 220,000 clones, around 90% of them singletons.

The sequencing input was peripheral blood. The J gene is TRBJ2-4, the V gene TRBV9; the match to TRBD2 covers 10 bases. This clonotype was sampled from a man between 60 and 75 years old with acute or convalescent COVID-19. The CDR3 spells CASSVYSGGFKNIQYF. CDR3 nucleotides: TGTGCCAGCAGCGTATATAGCGGGGGGTTCAAAAACATTCAGTACTTC.